One and the same sample provided the 14 T cell receptor beta chains below, sequenced in a study of CD8+ T cells in alopecia areata. Reverse transcribed after extraction, RNA yielded cDNA as the sequencing template. The repertoire was sequenced with immunoSEQ multiplex PCR; TCRdb's copy has only in-frame clones and lacks some. The repertoire has around 300,000 clones, about 60% of them found once; the top ten carry 0.93%. Treatment denoted: oral pan-JAK inhibitor, 5-10 mg twice daily. The sequencing here drew on CD4+ T cells sorted from blood, taken around week 54, from a patient treated with tofacitinib. Receptors were obtained from a human donor with alopecia areata.

The chain uses TRBV6-5 and TRBJ2-7; the D is unclear. CDR3 length: 15 amino acids. CDR1 and CDR2 (germline): MNHEY, SVGAGI. V was clipped by 8 bases and J by 0 bases, with 17 bases between them. The CDR3 loop reads CASSPTDWASYEQYF. CDR3 DNA: TGTGCCAGCTCCCCCACCGACTGGGCCTCCTACGAGCAGTACTTC.

This chain connects TRBV15 to TRBJ1-5; tentative D call: TRBD1 (5 bases). This CDR3 has 16 amino acids. V was shortened by 2 bases and J by 3 bases, with 14 bases between the two germline ends. CDR1 is LNHNV and CDR2 is YYDKDF in the germline V gene (reference sequence). DNA of the CDR3: TGTGCCACCAGCAGAACCGAGGGACGGCTCAATCAGCCCCAGCATTTT. Its protein is CATSRTEGRLNQPQHF.

This clone came up once. This chain joins TRBV14 and TRBJ1-5; no firm D call. The V gene lost 3 bases and the J gene lost 3 bases, with 6 bases spanning the gap. Germline V CDR1 and CDR2: SGHDN, FVKESK. The CDR3 consists of 13 residues. The CDR3 DNA reads as TGTGCCAGCAGCCAGGGTCCCAATCAGCCCCAGCATTTT. This sequence encodes CASSQGPNQPQHF.

This sequence joins TRBV9 and TRBJ2-7; D remains ambiguous. The CDR3 runs 13 residues. Trimming shortened V by 0 bases and J by 4 bases, and 8 bases separated the two germline ends. Germline loops: CDR1 SGDLS, CDR2 YYNGEE. DNA of the CDR3: TGTGCCAGCAGCGTAGACGTCATGTACGAGCAGTACTTC. Its translation is CASSVDVMYEQYF.

This rearrangement joins TRBV18 to TRBJ2-6; D not resolved. The CDR3 is made up of 15 amino acids. CDR1 and CDR2 (germline): KGHSH, LQKENI. The germline V and J ends were trimmed by 4 bases and 1 base, with 8 bases remaining between them. The CDR3 spells CASSLTASGANVLTF. Written as DNA, the CDR3 is TGTGCCAGCTCACTTACAGCGTCTGGGGCCAACGTCCTGACTTTC.

This clone was seen more than once but under ten times. This chain joins TRBV14 and TRBJ2-5; TRBD1 agrees at 7 bases. Germline V gene sequence: CDR1 SGHDN, CDR2 FVKESK. V was pared by 1 base and J by 0 bases, with 8 bases of the junction left unmatched. The CDR3 spans 17 residues. CDR3 residues: CASSQGLSRGYQETQYF. CDR3 DNA sequence: TGTGCCAGCAGCCAAGGCCTCAGCAGGGGGTACCAAGAGACCCAGTACTTC.

The rearrangement uses TRBV30 and TRBJ1-5; possible D gene TRBD1, 6 bases. CDR3 length: 13 amino acids. V was trimmed by 5 bases and J by 6 bases, leaving 14 bases between them. Germline values: CDR1 GTSNPN, CDR2 SVGIG (reference sequence). The CDR3 nucleotides read TGTGCCTGGGAACAGGGCGTCGGTCAGCCCCAGCATTTT. It specifies CAWEQGVGQPQHF.

The chain uses TRBV7-6 and TRBJ1-2; 8 bases agree with TRBD1. V shed 4 bases, J shed 8 bases, and the junction held 3 bases outside the gene matches. CDR3 length: 12 amino acids. CDR1 is SGHVS, CDR2 FNYEAQ, per germline. The CDR3 DNA reads TGTGCCAGCAGCTCCGACAGGGGCGGCTACACCTTC. The encoded protein is CASSSDRGGYTF.

V gene TRBV18 combines with J gene TRBJ2-1; D ambiguous. CDR3 size: 12 residues. Trimming took 8 bases from V and 6 from J, leaving 11 bases between them. Per the germline V gene, CDR1 is KGHSH and CDR2 is LQKENI. The CDR3 nucleotides read TGTGCCAGCGCCCCGCCTCCCAATGAGCAGTTCTTC. This translates into CASAPPPNEQFF.

The J gene is TRBJ2-3, the V gene TRBV5-1; D unclear. CDR1 SGHRS and CDR2 YFSETQ come from the germline V gene. The V end was cut by 4 bases, the J end by 5 bases, with 8 bases between. The CDR3 length is 12 residues. DNA for the CDR3: TGCGCCAGCAGCCGAGATGGAGATACGCAGTATTTT. Amino acids: CASSRDGDTQYF.

The CDR3 DNA is TGTGCCAGCAGTGTTGGGACAGGGACAGATACGCAGTATTTT. Translating it yields CASSVGTGTDTQYF. The V gene is TRBV25-1, the J gene TRBJ2-3; 9 bases line up with TRBD1. There are 14 residues in the CDR3. V lost 4 bases and J lost 3; bases outside the gene matches: 2. The germline V gene encodes CDR1 MGHDK and CDR2 SYGVNS.

The V gene is TRBV7-2, the J gene TRBJ1-1; 7 nucleotides match TRBD1. CDR3 size: 16 residues. In germline, CDR1 is SGHTA, CDR2 FQGNSA. J lost 1 base, V lost 3 bases, and 8 bases had no gene match. The DNA of the CDR3 is TGTGCCAGCAGCTTTAGGGGGCCAGGCGGGAACACTGAAGCTTTCTTT. Its translation is CASSFRGPGGNTEAFF.

This clone was detected a few times. The CDR3 DNA reads TGTGCCATCAGTGAGCGGGCCGGTGAGGACACTGAAGCTTTCTTT. It specifies CAISERAGEDTEAFF. The rearrangement uses TRBV10-3 and TRBJ1-1; D is ambiguous. This CDR3 spans 15 amino acids. Germline CDR1 is ENHRY and CDR2 is SYGVKD. V was shortened by 2 bases and J by 3 bases, with 13 bases between the two germline ends.

The chain links TRBV29-1 to TRBJ1-1; tentatively, D is TRBD1 (5 bases). Trimming removed 5 bases from V and 0 bases from J, with 10 bases in between. Germline CDR1 SQVTM, CDR2 ANQGSEA. The CDR3 covers 13 residues. CDR3 sequence (DNA): TGCAGCGTTATGGGACGGATGAACACTGAAGCTTTCTTT. Translated, it gives CSVMGRMNTEAFF.